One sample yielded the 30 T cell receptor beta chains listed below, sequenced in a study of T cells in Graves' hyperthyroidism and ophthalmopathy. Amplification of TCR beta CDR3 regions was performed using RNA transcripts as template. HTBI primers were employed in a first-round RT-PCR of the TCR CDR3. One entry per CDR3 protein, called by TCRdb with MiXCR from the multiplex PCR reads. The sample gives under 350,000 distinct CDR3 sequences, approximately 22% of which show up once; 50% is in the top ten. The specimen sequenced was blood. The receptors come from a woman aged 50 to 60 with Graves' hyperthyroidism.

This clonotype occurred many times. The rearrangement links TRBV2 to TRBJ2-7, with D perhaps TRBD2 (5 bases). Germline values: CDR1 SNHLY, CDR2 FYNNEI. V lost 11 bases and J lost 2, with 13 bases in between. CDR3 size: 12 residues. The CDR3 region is CASGFRPYEQYF. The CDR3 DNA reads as TGTGCCTCGGGGTTCAGGCCCTACGAGCAGTACTTC.

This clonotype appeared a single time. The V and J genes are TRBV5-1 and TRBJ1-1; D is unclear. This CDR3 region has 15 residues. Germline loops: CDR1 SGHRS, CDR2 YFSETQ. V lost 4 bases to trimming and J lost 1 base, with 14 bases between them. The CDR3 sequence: CASSVGLRQNTEAFF. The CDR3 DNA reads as TGCGCCAGCAGCGTTGGACTCCGACAGAACACTGAAGCTTTCTTT. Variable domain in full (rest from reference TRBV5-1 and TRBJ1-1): KAGVTQTPRYLIKTRGQQVTLSCSPISGHRSVSWYQQTPGQGLQFLFEYFSETQRNKGNFPGRFSGRQFSNSRSEMNVSTLELGDSALYLCASSVGLRQNTEAFFGQGTRLTVV.

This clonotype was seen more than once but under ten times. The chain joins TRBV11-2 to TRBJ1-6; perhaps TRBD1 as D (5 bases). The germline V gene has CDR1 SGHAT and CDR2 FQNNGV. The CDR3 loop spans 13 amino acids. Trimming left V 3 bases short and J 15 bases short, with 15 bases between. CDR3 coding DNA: TGTGCCAGCAGCTTCAAACAGGACACTCTCCTCCACTTT. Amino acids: CASSFKQDTLLHF.

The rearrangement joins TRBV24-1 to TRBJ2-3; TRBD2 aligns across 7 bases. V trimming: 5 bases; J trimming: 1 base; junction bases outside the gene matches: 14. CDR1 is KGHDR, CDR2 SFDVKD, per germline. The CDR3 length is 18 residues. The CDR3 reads CATSAGGESGTGTDTQYF. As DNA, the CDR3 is TGTGCCACCAGTGCCGGCGGGGAGAGCGGGACTGGCACAGATACGCAGTATTTT.

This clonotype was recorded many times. CDR3 residues: CASSGLDYEQYF. CDR3 DNA sequence: TGTGCCAGCAGTGGGTTGGACTACGAGCAGTACTTC. The V gene is TRBV2, the J gene TRBJ2-7; D not resolved. The CDR3 covers 12 residues. The V and J ends lost 4 bases and 3 bases respectively, with 7 bases between them. Germline V gene sequence: CDR1 SNHLY, CDR2 FYNNEI.

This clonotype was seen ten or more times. The CDR3, as DNA: TGTGCCAGCAGCGAGCAGCAGGGCCTGAACACTGAAGCTTTCTTT. Protein: CASSEQQGLNTEAFF. V gene TRBV9 combines with J gene TRBJ1-1, with D possibly matching TRBD1 (5 bases). The V gene's germline CDR1 is SGDLS and CDR2 YYNGEE. V was shortened by 3 bases and J by 0 bases, with 12 bases between the two germline ends. This CDR3 comprises 15 residues. Full variable domain (remainder filled in from reference TRBV9 and TRBJ1-1): DSGVTQTPKHLITATGQRVTLRCSPRSGDLSVYWYQQSLDQGLQFLIQYYNGEERAKGNILERFSAQQFPDLHSELNLSSLELGDSALYFCASSEQQGLNTEAFFGQGTRLTVV.

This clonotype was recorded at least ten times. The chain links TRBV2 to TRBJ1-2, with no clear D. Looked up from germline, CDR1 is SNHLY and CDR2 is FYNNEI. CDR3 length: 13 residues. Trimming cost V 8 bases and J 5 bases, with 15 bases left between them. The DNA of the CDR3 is TGTGCCAGCCGCCACCTAAGGAAATATGGCTACACCTTC. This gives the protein CASRHLRKYGYTF.

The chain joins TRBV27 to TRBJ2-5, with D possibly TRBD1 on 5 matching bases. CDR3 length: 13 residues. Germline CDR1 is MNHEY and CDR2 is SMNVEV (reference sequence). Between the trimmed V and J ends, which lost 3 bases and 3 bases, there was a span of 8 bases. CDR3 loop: CASSFRAEETQYF. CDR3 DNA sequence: TGTGCCAGCAGTTTCAGGGCTGAAGAGACCCAGTACTTC.

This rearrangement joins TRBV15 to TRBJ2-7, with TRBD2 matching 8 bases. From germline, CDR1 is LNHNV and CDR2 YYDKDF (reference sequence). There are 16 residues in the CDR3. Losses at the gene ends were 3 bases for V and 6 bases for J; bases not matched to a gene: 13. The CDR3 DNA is TGTGCCACCAGCAGGGGAGTAGCGGGGTCCCGGGGCGAGCAGTACTTC. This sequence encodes CATSRGVAGSRGEQYF. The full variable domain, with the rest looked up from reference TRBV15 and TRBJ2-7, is DAMVIQNPRYQVTQFGKPVTLSCSQTLNHNVMYWYQQKSSQAPKLLFHYYDKDFNNEADTPDNFQSRRPNTSFCFLDIRSPGLGDTAMYLCATSRGVAGSRGEQYFGPGTRLTVT.

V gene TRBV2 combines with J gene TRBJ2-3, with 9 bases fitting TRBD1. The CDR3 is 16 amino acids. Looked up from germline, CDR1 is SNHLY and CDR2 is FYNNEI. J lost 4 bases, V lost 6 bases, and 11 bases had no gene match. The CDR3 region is CASSSSRDRVSDTQYF. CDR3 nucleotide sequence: TGTGCCAGCAGCTCGTCCCGGGACAGGGTTTCAGATACGCAGTATTTT.

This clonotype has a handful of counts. For the CDR3, the DNA is TGTGCCAGCTCACCAGGGCCCAGAGGGGTTACGCAGTATTTT. This encodes CASSPGPRGVTQYF. V usage is TRBV18 and J usage is TRBJ2-3; the D call may be TRBD1 or TRBD2 (5 bases each). CDR3 length: 14 amino acids. V was shortened by 2 bases and J by 8 bases, with 14 bases between the two germline ends. Per the germline V gene, CDR1 is KGHSH and CDR2 is LQKENI.

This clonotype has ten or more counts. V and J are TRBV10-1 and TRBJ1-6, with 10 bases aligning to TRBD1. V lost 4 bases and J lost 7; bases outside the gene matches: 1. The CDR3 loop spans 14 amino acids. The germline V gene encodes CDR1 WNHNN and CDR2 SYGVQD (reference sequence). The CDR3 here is CASSGDRGNSPLHF. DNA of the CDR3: TGCGCCAGCAGTGGGGACAGGGGAAATTCACCCCTCCACTTT.

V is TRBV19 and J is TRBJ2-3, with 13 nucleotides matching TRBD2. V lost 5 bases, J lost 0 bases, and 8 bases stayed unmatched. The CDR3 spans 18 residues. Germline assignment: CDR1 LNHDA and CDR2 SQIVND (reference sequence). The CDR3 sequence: CASSLGTSGVRSTDTQYF. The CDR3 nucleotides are TGTGCCAGTAGTTTAGGGACTAGCGGGGTGAGAAGCACAGATACGCAGTATTTT.

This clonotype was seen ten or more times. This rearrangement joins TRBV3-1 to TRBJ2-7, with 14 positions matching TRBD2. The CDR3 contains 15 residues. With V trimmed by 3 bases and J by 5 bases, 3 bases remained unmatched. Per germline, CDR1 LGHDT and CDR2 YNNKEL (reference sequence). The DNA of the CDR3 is TGTGCCAGCAGCCATGGACTAGCGGGGGGCAACGAGCAGTACTTC. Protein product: CASSHGLAGGNEQYF.

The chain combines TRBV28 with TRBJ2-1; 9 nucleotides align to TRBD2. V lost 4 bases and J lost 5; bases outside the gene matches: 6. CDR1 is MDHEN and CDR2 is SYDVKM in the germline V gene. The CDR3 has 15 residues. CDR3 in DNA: TGTGCCAGCAGTTCCGTAGCGGGAGTTGACAATGAGCAGTTCTTC. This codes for CASSSVAGVDNEQFF.

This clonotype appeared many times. CDR3 region: CSARGTGNTDTQYF. The DNA for the CDR3 is TGCAGTGCTAGAGGGACAGGGAACACAGATACGCAGTATTTT. This chain joins TRBV20-1 and TRBJ2-3; 8 bases agree with TRBD1. V shed 1 base and J 2 bases; nucleotides not matched to a gene: 2. This CDR3 comprises 14 residues. The germline CDR1 and CDR2 sequences are DFQATT and SNEGSKA (reference sequence).

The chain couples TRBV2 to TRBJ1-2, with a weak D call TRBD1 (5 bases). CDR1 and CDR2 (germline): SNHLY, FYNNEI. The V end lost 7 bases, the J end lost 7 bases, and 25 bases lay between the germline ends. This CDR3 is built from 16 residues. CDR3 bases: TGTGCCAGCAAGCTCGGCCCCAGGGAGATTTCAGGTGGCTACACCTTC. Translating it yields CASKLGPREISGGYTF.

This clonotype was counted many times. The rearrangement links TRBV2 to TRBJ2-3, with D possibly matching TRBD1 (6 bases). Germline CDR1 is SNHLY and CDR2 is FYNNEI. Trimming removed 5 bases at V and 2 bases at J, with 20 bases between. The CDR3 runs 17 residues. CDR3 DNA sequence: TGTGCCAGCAGTACCAAAGGGGGTCAGGGTCCCACAGATACGCAGTATTTT. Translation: CASSTKGGQGPTDTQYF. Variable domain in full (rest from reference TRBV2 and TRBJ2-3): EPEVTQTPSHQVTQMGQEVILRCVPISNHLYFYWYRQILGQKVEFLVSFYNNEISEKSEIFDDQFSVERPDGSNFTLKIRSTKLEDSAMYFCASSTKGGQGPTDTQYFGPGTRLTVL.

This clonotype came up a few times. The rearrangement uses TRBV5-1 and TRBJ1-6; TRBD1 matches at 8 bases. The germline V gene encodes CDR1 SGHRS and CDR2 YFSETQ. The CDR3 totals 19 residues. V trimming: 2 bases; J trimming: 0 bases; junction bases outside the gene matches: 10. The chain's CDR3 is CASSLGDRTSRSYNSPLHF. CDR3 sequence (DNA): TGCGCCAGCAGCTTAGGGGACAGGACCTCTCGCTCCTATAATTCACCCCTCCACTTT.

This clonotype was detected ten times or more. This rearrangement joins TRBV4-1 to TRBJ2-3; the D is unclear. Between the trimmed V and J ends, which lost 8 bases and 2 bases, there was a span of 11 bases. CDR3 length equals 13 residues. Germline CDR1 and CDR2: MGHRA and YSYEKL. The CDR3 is CASRSAFTDTQYF. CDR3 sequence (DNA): TGCGCCAGCCGGTCGGCCTTCACAGATACGCAGTATTTT.

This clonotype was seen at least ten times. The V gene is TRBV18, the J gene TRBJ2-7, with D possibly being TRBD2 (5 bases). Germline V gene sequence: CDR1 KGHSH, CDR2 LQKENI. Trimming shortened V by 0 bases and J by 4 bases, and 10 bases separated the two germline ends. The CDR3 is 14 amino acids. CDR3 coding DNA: TGTGCCAGCTCACCACCGGTTAGGACTTACGAGCAGTACTTC. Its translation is CASSPPVRTYEQYF.

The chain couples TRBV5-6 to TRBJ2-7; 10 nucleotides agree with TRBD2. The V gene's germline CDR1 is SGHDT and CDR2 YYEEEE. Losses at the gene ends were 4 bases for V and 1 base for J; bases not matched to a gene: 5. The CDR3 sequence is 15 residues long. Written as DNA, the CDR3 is TGTGCCAGCAGCCTGGGACTAGCGTTTTCCTACGAGCAGTACTTC. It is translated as CASSLGLAFSYEQYF.

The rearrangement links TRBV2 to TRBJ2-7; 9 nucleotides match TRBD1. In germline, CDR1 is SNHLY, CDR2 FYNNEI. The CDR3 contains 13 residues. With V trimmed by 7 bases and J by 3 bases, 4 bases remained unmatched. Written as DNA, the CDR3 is TGTGCCAGCAAGGGACAGGGCGGCTACGAGCAGTACTTC. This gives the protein CASKGQGGYEQYF.

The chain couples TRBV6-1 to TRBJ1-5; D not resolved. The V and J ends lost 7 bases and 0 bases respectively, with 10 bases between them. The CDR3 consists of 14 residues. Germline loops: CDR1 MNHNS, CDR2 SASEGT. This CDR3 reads CASKKTHSNQPQHF. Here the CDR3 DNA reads TGTGCCAGCAAAAAAACGCATAGCAATCAGCCCCAGCATTTT.

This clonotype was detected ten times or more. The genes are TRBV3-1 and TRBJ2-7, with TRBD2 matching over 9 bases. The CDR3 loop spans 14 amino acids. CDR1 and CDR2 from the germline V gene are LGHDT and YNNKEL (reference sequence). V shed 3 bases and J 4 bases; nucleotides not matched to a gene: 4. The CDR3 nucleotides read TGTGCCAGCAGCCATTTAGCGGGAGAGTACGAGCAGTACTTC. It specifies CASSHLAGEYEQYF.

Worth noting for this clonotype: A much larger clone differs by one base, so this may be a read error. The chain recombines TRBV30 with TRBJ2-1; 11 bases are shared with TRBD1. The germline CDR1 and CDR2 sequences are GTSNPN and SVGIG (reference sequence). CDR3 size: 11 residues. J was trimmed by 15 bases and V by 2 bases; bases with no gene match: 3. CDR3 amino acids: CAWSLGTGGFF. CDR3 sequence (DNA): TGTGCCTGGAGTCTCGGGACAGGGGGGTTCTTC.

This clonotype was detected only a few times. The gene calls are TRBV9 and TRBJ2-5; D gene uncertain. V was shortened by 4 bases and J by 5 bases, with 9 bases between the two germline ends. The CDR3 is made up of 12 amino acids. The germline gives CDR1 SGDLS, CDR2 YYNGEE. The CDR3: CASSPHGETQYF. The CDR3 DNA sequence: TGTGCCAGCAGCCCCCATGGGGAGACCCAGTACTTC.

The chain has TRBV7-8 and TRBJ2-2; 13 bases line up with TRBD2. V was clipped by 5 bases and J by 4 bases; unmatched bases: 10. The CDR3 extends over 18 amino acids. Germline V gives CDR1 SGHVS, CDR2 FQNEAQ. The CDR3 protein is CASSPPGLAGLGTGELFF. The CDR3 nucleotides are TGTGCCAGCAGCCCGCCGGGACTAGCGGGGCTGGGCACCGGGGAGCTGTTTTTT.

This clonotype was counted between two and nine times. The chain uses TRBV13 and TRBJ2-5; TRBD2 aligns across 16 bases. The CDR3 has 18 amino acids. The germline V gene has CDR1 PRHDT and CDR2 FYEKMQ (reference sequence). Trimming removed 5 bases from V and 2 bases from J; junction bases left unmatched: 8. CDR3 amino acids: CASSPGLAGGPGQETQYF. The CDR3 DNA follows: TGTGCCAGCAGCCCGGGACTAGCGGGGGGGCCGGGGCAAGAGACCCAGTACTTC.

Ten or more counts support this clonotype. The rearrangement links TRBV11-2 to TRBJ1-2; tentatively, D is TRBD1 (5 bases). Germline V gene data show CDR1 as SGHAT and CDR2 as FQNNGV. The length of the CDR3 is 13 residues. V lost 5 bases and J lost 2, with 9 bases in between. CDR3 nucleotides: TGTGCCAGCAGCCCACAGGAGAACTATGGCTACACCTTC. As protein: CASSPQENYGYTF.